The 30 T cell receptor beta chains below were found in one sample sequenced in a study of T cell clones after liver transplantation. Profiled with immunoSEQ multiplex PCR; TCRdb holds only in-frame clones, not every one. The sample carries tens of thousands of clones, around 70% recorded once. This specimen was CD4+ T cells from blood, taken at the 22-month timepoint. These receptors originate from a human patient who received a liver transplant. Some T cells may be supplied by the graft donor.

The chain links TRBV27 to TRBJ1-5, with no clear D. This CDR3 region has 15 residues. Deletions cut 8 bases from V and 3 bases from J, with 17 bases between. CDR1 and CDR2 (germline): MNHEY, SMNVEV (reference sequence). CDR3 nucleotide sequence: TGTGCCAGCCGAGCAGGTGCGGGATTCAATCAGCCCCAGCATTTT. The encoded protein is CASRAGAGFNQPQHF.

This clone ranks as medium-sized. The genes are TRBV7-3 and TRBJ2-2; D remains unclear. Germline assignment: CDR1 SGHTA and CDR2 FQGTGA. V lost 5 bases and J 5 bases, leaving 9 bases between the germline ends. This CDR3 has 13 residues. CDR3 loop: CASSPKPTGELFF. The CDR3 nucleotides read TGTGCCAGCAGCCCTAAACCAACCGGGGAGCTGTTTTTT.

Regarding this clone: The sample holds other DNA sequences that translate to the same CDR3. The V gene is TRBV6-5, the J gene TRBJ2-1; D gene uncertain. The V end lost 0 bases, the J end lost 5 bases, and 11 bases lay between the germline ends. The CDR3 sequence is 15 residues long. Germline lookup yields CDR1 MNHEY and CDR2 SVGAGI. In DNA form, the CDR3 reads TGTGCCAGCAGTTACTCGGGTTCAAGGCACAATGAGCAGTTCTTC. It is translated as CASSYSGSRHNEQFF.

This clone was counted between two and nine times. This chain uses TRBV7-9 with TRBJ2-2; no definite D call. CDR1 SEHNR and CDR2 FQNEAQ come from the germline V gene (reference sequence). The CDR3 totals 15 residues. The ends were cut back, 1 base at V and 4 bases at J, with 10 bases in the middle. The CDR3 DNA reads TGTGCCAGCAGCTTAGGTGGGGTGAGCACCGGGGAGCTGTTTTTT. Translated, it gives CASSLGGVSTGELFF.

A single count supports this clone. V gene TRBV28 combines with J gene TRBJ1-6, with 9 nucleotides matching TRBD1. Germline values: CDR1 MDHEN, CDR2 SYDVKM. The CDR3 covers 14 residues. With 6 bases clipped from V and 7 bases from J, the junction kept 4 bases outside the gene matches. In DNA, the CDR3 is TGTGCCAGCAGCTCCGGGACAGGGAATTCACCCCTCCACTTT. Its protein product is CASSSGTGNSPLHF.

The chain recombines TRBV6-5 with TRBJ1-2; D is uncertain. The CDR3 has 16 residues. Between the trimmed V and J ends, which lost 0 bases and 1 base, there was a span of 12 bases. CDR1 and CDR2 from the germline V gene are MNHEY and SVGAGI. The CDR3 nucleotides read TGTGCCAGCAGTTACTCGTTTGAAGGGATTAACTATGGCTACACCTTC. Its translation: CASSYSFEGINYGYTF.

This sequence joins TRBV5-6 and TRBJ1-2, with D perhaps matching TRBD1 (6 bases). Trimming took 0 bases from V and 9 from J, leaving 18 bases between them. The germline gives CDR1 SGHDT, CDR2 YYEEEE. The CDR3 is 15 amino acids. The CDR3 protein is CASSLERRQERSYTF. CDR3 sequence (DNA): TGTGCCAGCAGCTTGGAAAGGCGACAGGAAAGGAGCTACACCTTC.

The genes are TRBV28 and TRBJ1-2; TRBD1 matches 10 bases. Germline V gene data show CDR1 as MDHEN and CDR2 as SYDVKM. Trimming removed 8 bases from V and 11 bases from J; junction bases left unmatched: 5. This CDR3 has 11 residues. The CDR3 DNA follows: TGTGCCAGCCTCCGGACAGGGGGATACACCTTC. Translated, it gives CASLRTGGYTF.

The table lists this clone with a few counts. V usage is TRBV2 and J usage is TRBJ1-6; D unresolved. Trimming left V 8 bases short and J 11 bases short, with 16 bases between. The CDR3 contains 13 residues. Germline V gives CDR1 SNHLY, CDR2 FYNNEI. The chain's CDR3 is CASSPRRGTPLHF. The CDR3 DNA sequence: TGTGCCAGCTCCCCTCGCCGTGGGACACCCCTCCACTTT.

The chain couples TRBV5-1 to TRBJ2-6, with D possibly being TRBD1 or TRBD2 (5 bases each). The CDR3 consists of 17 residues. The germline CDR1 and CDR2 sequences are SGHRS and YFSETQ. V lost 4 bases, J lost 0 bases, and 14 bases lay in between. In nucleotides, the CDR3 is TGCGCCAGCAGCATCCGGGACGTTAGCTCTGGGGCCAACGTCCTGACTTTC. It translates to CASSIRDVSSGANVLTF.

In its sample, this clone was seen many times. This chain links TRBV6-5 with TRBJ1-4; 7 nucleotides align to TRBD1. Per the germline V gene, CDR1 is MNHEY and CDR2 is SVGAGI. Trimming cost V 6 bases and J 6 bases; bases outside gene matches: 7. This CDR3 is 14 amino acids long. The CDR3 spells CASSSPGGDEKLFF. CDR3 nucleotide sequence: TGTGCCAGCAGCTCCCCAGGGGGGGATGAAAAACTGTTTTTT.

This clone was seen only once. The chain employs TRBV6-4 and TRBJ2-1, with D perhaps TRBD2 (5 bases). Trimming removed 3 bases from V and 1 base from J, with 10 bases in between. The germline V gene encodes CDR1 MRHNA and CDR2 SNTAGT. The CDR3 contains 15 residues. CDR3 DNA: TGTGCCAGCAGTGAACAACCGGGGTCCTACAATGAGCAGTTCTTC. Translated: CASSEQPGSYNEQFF.

V and J are TRBV7-9 and TRBJ2-2; TRBD2 aligns across 7 bases. The CDR3 is made up of 16 amino acids. The V segment lost 6 bases and the J segment 0 bases; nucleotides outside the gene matches: 7. From germline, CDR1 is SEHNR and CDR2 FQNEAQ (reference sequence). CDR3 loop: CASSRSRGANTGELFF. The CDR3 region has the DNA TGTGCCAGCAGTAGAAGCCGGGGGGCGAACACCGGGGAGCTGTTTTTT.

V gene TRBV5-1 combines with J gene TRBJ2-3, with 8 bases aligning to TRBD2. The CDR3 has 14 amino acids. V trimming: 0 bases; J trimming: 4 bases; junction bases outside the gene matches: 1. Germline V gene sequence: CDR1 SGHRS, CDR2 YFSETQ. The CDR3 nucleotides read TGCGCCAGCAGCTTGGAGCGGGGGCCAGATACGCAGTATTTT. This translates into CASSLERGPDTQYF.

The chain recombines TRBV5-1 with TRBJ2-5, with D perhaps being TRBD1 or TRBD2 (6 bases each). V lost 5 bases, J lost 0 bases, and 14 bases lay in between. This CDR3 has 15 amino acids. The germline V gene has CDR1 SGHRS and CDR2 YFSETQ. The CDR3 is CASRVGGYNQETQYF. The DNA for the CDR3 is TGCGCCAGCAGGGTAGGGGGGTACAACCAAGAGACCCAGTACTTC. Drawing the rest from reference TRBV5-1 and TRBJ2-5, the complete variable domain is KAGVTQTPRYLIKTRGQQVTLSCSPISGHRSVSWYQQTPGQGLQFLFEYFSETQRNKGNFPGRFSGRQFSNSRSEMNVSTLELGDSALYLCASRVGGYNQETQYFGPGTRLLVL.

The chain links TRBV7-2 to TRBJ1-1; unclear D gene. The CDR3 contains 15 residues. CDR1 is SGHTA and CDR2 is FQGNSA in the germline V gene. Trimming removed 7 bases from V and 4 bases from J, with 19 bases in between. The CDR3 DNA sequence: TGTGCCAGCACCTCCCTGATGGGTAGCTTCACTGAAGCTTTCTTT. It translates to CASTSLMGSFTEAFF.

The gene calls are TRBV14 and TRBJ2-7; 9 positions match TRBD1. The CDR3 runs to 15 residues. Germline lookup yields CDR1 SGHDN and CDR2 FVKESK. V shed 1 base and J 6 bases; nucleotides not matched to a gene: 7. The CDR3 is CASSQGWGQGSEQYF. The CDR3 DNA reads as TGTGCCAGCAGCCAAGGGTGGGGACAGGGATCCGAGCAGTACTTC.

The genes are TRBV5-5 and TRBJ2-1; D might be TRBD2 (6 bases). V was trimmed by 3 bases and J by 5 bases, leaving 12 bases between them. This CDR3 is 14 amino acids long. Germline V gives CDR1 SGHKS, CDR2 YYEKEE (reference sequence). Here the CDR3 reads CASSYRLVNNEQFF. The CDR3 DNA follows: TGTGCCAGCAGCTACCGACTAGTTAACAATGAGCAGTTCTTC.

The genes are TRBV2 and TRBJ2-2; TRBD1 might be the D (8 bases). CDR1 is SNHLY and CDR2 is FYNNEI in the germline V gene. The ends were cut back, 5 bases at V and 0 bases at J, with 13 bases in the middle. This CDR3 spans 16 amino acids. The CDR3 DNA is TGTGCCAGCAGTTATACAGGGGGGGCGAACACCGGGGAGCTGTTTTTT. Translation gives CASSYTGGANTGELFF.

V is TRBV19 and J is TRBJ1-2, with 8 bases that match TRBD1. This CDR3 contains 16 residues. Germline CDR1 reads LNHDA; CDR2 reads SQIVND (reference sequence). V lost 2 bases to trimming and J lost 1 base; unmatched junction nucleotides: 6. The CDR3, as DNA: TGTGCCAGTAGTATACAGGGGGCAGCCTTTAACTATGGCTACACCTTC. This encodes CASSIQGAAFNYGYTF.

V and J are TRBV27 and TRBJ2-3; 7 nucleotides line up with TRBD1. CDR1 MNHEY and CDR2 SMNVEV come from the germline V gene (reference sequence). There are 13 residues in the CDR3. J was trimmed by 5 bases and V by 5 bases; bases with no gene match: 4. The DNA for the CDR3 is TGTGCCAGCAGTAACAGGGGTCGAGATACGCAGTATTTT. Protein sequence: CASSNRGRDTQYF.

The chain joins TRBV11-2 to TRBJ2-7; 8 positions match TRBD2. J was trimmed by 0 bases and V by 11 bases; bases with no gene match: 9. Germline lookup yields CDR1 SGHAT and CDR2 FQNNGV. The CDR3 runs to 14 residues. The CDR3 loop is CASAGGGVSYEQYF. CDR3 DNA: TGTGCCTCGGCCGGGGGGGGCGTCTCCTACGAGCAGTACTTC.

The sample holds many counts of this clone. This chain connects TRBV7-7 to TRBJ2-1; the D gene is possibly TRBD1 (5 bases). Trimming took off 1 base at V and 6 bases at J, with 13 bases between the two ends. CDR3 length: 15 residues. The germline V gene has CDR1 SSHAT and CDR2 FNYEAQ (reference sequence). CDR3 amino acids: CASSLERVGANEQFF. Written as DNA, the CDR3 is TGTGCCAGCAGCTTAGAACGGGTAGGGGCCAATGAGCAGTTCTTC.

The chain recombines TRBV2 with TRBJ1-6, with 7 positions matching TRBD1. Trimming cost V 6 bases and J 5 bases; bases outside gene matches: 10. From germline, CDR1 is SNHLY and CDR2 FYNNEI. This CDR3 region has 16 residues. CDR3 sequence (DNA): TGTGCCAGCAGCCAGTTCGGGACAGCAAATAATTCACCCCTCCACTTT. Translation: CASSQFGTANNSPLHF.

V usage is TRBV11-2 and J usage is TRBJ2-1; 7 bases are shared with TRBD1. This CDR3 region has 15 residues. J gave up 4 bases and V 4 bases, and 7 bases lay outside the gene matches. Germline V gene sequence: CDR1 SGHAT, CDR2 FQNNGV. Here the CDR3 DNA reads TGTGCCAGCAGCTATGGACAGGCCTCATACAATGAGCAGTTCTTC. Translating it yields CASSYGQASYNEQFF. Filled out from reference TRBV11-2 and TRBJ2-1, the complete variable domain reads EAGVAQSPRYKIIEKRQSVAFWCNPISGHATLYWYQQILGQGPKLLIQFQNNGVVDDSQLPKDRFSAERLKGVDSTLKIQPAKLEDSAVYLCASSYGQASYNEQFFGPGTRLTVL.

Note on this clone: At one of its ends the junction is not consistent with the germline gene, which may arise from a read error. CDR3: CASSSSSQVLDF. The CDR3 DNA follows: TGTGCCAGCAGTTCCAGCTCCCAGGTTTTGGACTTC. The rearrangement joins TRBV28 to TRBJ2-7; D is unresolved. The CDR3 sequence is 12 residues long. The germline V gene encodes CDR1 MDHEN and CDR2 SYDVKM.

This clone was counted only a few times. V usage is TRBV7-8 and J usage is TRBJ2-3; D remains unclear. This CDR3 spans 17 amino acids. Looked up from germline, CDR1 is SGHVS and CDR2 is FQNEAQ. V was cut by 5 bases and J by 2 bases, with 20 bases left in between. The CDR3 sequence: CASSLRSQAGNTDTQYF. The CDR3 bases are TGTGCCAGCAGCCTTAGATCTCAGGCCGGTAACACAGATACGCAGTATTTT.

In its sample, this clone was seen a few times. The V gene is TRBV4-1, the J gene TRBJ2-7; a possible D gene is TRBD2 (5 bases). Per the germline V gene, CDR1 is MGHRA and CDR2 is YSYEKL. The CDR3 covers 15 residues. V lost 1 base, J lost 0 bases, and 10 bases lay in between. The DNA for the CDR3 is TGCGCCAGCAGCCAAGCCCCGGGGAGCTCCTACGAGCAGTACTTC. Translated, it gives CASSQAPGSSYEQYF.

This chain joins TRBV2 and TRBJ1-1; TRBD1 aligns across 8 bases. Looked up from germline, CDR1 is SNHLY and CDR2 is FYNNEI. The CDR3 extends over 16 amino acids. Unmatched junction bases numbered 8, after V lost 5 bases and J lost 0 bases. CDR3 nucleotide sequence: TGTGCCAGCAGTAGGGGACAGGCGTCGCTGAACACTGAAGCTTTCTTT. Its protein product is CASSRGQASLNTEAFF. Complete variable domain (other parts from reference TRBV2 and TRBJ1-1): EPEVTQTPSHQVTQMGQEVILRCVPISNHLYFYWYRQILGQKVEFLVSFYNNEISEKSEIFDDQFSVERPDGSNFTLKIRSTKLEDSAMYFCASSRGQASLNTEAFFGQGTRLTVV.

The CDR3 nucleotides read TGTGCCAGCTCACAACCGGAAGGGACAGCAAACACCATATATTTT. Translating it yields CASSQPEGTANTIYF. The chain combines TRBV18 with TRBJ1-3, with TRBD1 identical over 7 bases. CDR3 length: 15 residues. Germline-derived CDR1 and CDR2 are KGHSH and LQKENI. The V gene end was trimmed by 4 bases and the J gene end by 6 bases; junction bases not matched to a gene: 9.